These T cell receptor beta chains were read from a single sample in a study of neurological immune-mediated disorders. TCRdb processed the 5' RACE reads anew with MiXCR; each CDR3 protein has one entry. The data show approximately 30,000 distinct CDR3 sequences, with about 4% seen just once and more than 20% held by the top ten. Specimen: CD4+ T cells from blood. The source of these receptors is a woman aged 40 to 50 in good health. Each CDR3 is given with its conserved first and last residue. A D gene is named only where the DNA matches it firmly. Size tells how often a clone was seen (once, few, many) or the class of an expanded clone, and some rows leave it out.

D gene,V gene,J gene,clone size,CDR3 DNA,CDR3 protein
TRBD2,TRBV20-1,TRBJ2-5,many,TGCAGTGCTAGGGCCAGCGGGGGGCGGGAGACCCAGTACTTC,CSARASGGRETQYF
TRBD1,TRBV20-1,TRBJ2-7,many,TGCAGTGCTTACAGGGGACCTACCTCCTACGAGCAGTACTTC,CSAYRGPTSYEQYF
TRBD2,TRBV9,TRBJ2-2,many,TGTGCCAGCAGCTCAAGACTAGCGCACACCGGGGAGCTGTTTTTT,CASSSRLAHTGELFF
.,TRBV12-3/TRBV12-4,TRBJ2-5,many,TGTGCCAGCAGCCCGGGAGAGACCCAGTACTTC,CASSPGETQYF
TRBD2,TRBV7-2,TRBJ2-3,many,TGTGCCAGCAGCGGGAGACTAGCGGGAGGAGCAGATACGCAGTATTTT,CASSGRLAGGADTQYF
.,TRBV6-2/TRBV6-3,TRBJ1-2,many,.,CASSSSGQGFYGYTF
.,TRBV6-5,TRBJ2-3,many,TGTGCCAGCAGCCCTCAGAGGGGGTATAAGTATTTT,CASSPQRGYKYF
.,TRBV3-1,TRBJ1-5,many,TGTGCCAGCAGCAACCTGACGGGGGGATTTGGCAATCAGCCCCAGCATTTT,CASSNLTGGFGNQPQHF
.,TRBV27,TRBJ2-2,many,TGTGCCAGCAGTGCGGACGGAGTGAACACCGGGGAGCTGTTTTTT,CASSADGVNTGELFF
.,TRBV20-1,TRBJ2-3,.,TGCAGTGCTAGAGATTGGGCAGGGACCGGAACAGATACGCAGTATTTT,CSARDWAGTGTDTQYF
.,TRBV28,TRBJ2-7,many,TGTGCCAGCGCCCTGAGGGCCTACGAGCAGTACTTC,CASALRAYEQYF
.,TRBV7-9,TRBJ2-7,many,TGTGCCAGCACCCTATTGGGGGCCGGGTCCGACGAGCAGTACTTC,CASTLLGAGSDEQYF
.,TRBV20-1,TRBJ2-3,many,TGCAGTGCTAGAGCCCGGGACATGGGGCAGTATTTT,CSARARDMGQYF
.,TRBV6-1,TRBJ1-5,few,TGTGCCAGCAGCGATGAAAGCAATCAGCCCCAGCATTTT,CASSDESNQPQHF
.,TRBV14,TRBJ2-7,many,TGTGCCAGCAGCCAGATCTCCCTGCCGTACGAGCAGTACTTC,CASSQISLPYEQYF
.,TRBV28,TRBJ1-5,many,TGTGCCAGCAGCGGCTTGAAGAACTTTGTCCAGCCCCAGCATTTT,CASSGLKNFVQPQHF